This T cell receptor (beta chain) is from a study of CD8 T cells in Susac syndrome (dated by TCRdb to about 2019). Notes on the research overall: Repertoire sequencing was used to test whether CD8+ T cell activation and differentiation in Susac syndrome was antigen driven. The clonality of the CD8+ T cell repertoire was compared across approximately twelve healthy donors, about 14 Susac syndrome patients and 15 multiple sclerosis patients. The investigation overall reported the following: The number of individuals in the TCR sequencing and HLA analysis was acknowledged as relatively small.

RNA was extracted with the RNeasy kit and about 0.5 to 1 ug was reverse transcribed using random hexamers. The immunoSEQ multiplex PCR assay, covering 54 Vbeta and 13 Jbeta segments, was used to amplify TCR beta CDR3 regions. Bias from PCR amplification was corrected by using a synthetic template baseline for primer optimization and for computational correction. Processing in the source paper ran as follows. Only productive sequences were kept, with reads annotated to V, D and J genes according to IMGT and analyzed in immunoSEQ Analyzer. Clonality was calculated as one minus the Shannon entropy normalized by log2 of the number of productive unique sequences. For each patient and control, public and private clones were evaluated within the 100 most prevalent clones. Clones were defined as Susac-specific if absent from the healthy and MS cohorts, from 1052 published viral clones and from other ImmuneACCESS disease sequences. TCRdb itself trimmed the public reads at Q25 with fastp, ran MiXCR and retained productive beta chains. All rows with the same CDR3 protein become a single entry with the most common DNA and genes. These V and J calls rely on TCRdb rather than the paper's analysis. The sample contains 95,000 or so distinct CDR3 sequences, about 93% of them found a single time. The ten largest make up over 0.25% of the sample.

CDR1 is given as SGDLS and CDR2 as YYNGEE, both from the germline V gene. Including cysteine and phenylalanine, the CDR3 has 21 amino acids. Only the CDR3 portion is preserved as DNA: 63 bases, with reading frame beginning at the first base. Here V drops 4 bases and J drops 1 base, and the junction holds 14 bases not matched to any gene. Details on this clonotype: Its antigen target is currently unknown. Within one base of it there is no much larger clone, and no base qualities were kept.

Peripheral blood CD8+ and CD4+ T cells from healthy donors, Susac syndrome patients and multiple sclerosis patients were profiled using high-throughput TCR beta sequencing. The healthy donors served as controls matched for age and sex. Bulk CD8+ and CD4+ T cells were purified by magnetic negative isolation, whereas CD8+ TEMRA cells were enriched by FACS. Blood was collected in EDTA tubes and processed within 24 hours, with PBMCs isolated through density gradient centrifugation. PBMCs intended for TCR sequencing were cryopreserved in liquid nitrogen and thawed later in a water bath at 37 degrees C. The sorted or isolated CD4+, CD8+ and CD8+ TEMRA cells had a purity of 90% or higher.

The sample taken for sequencing was CD8+ T cells from PBMCs. This TCR was sampled from a human donor in good health. The chain is made from TRBV9 and TRBJ2-1, with 16 bases in between that match TRBD2. The CDR3 protein sequence reads: CASSNPTGTSGGAMSYNEQFF. The nucleotide sequence is TGTGCCAGCAGCAACCCGACGGGGACTAGCGGGGGGGCGATGTCCTACAATGAGCAGTTCTTC.